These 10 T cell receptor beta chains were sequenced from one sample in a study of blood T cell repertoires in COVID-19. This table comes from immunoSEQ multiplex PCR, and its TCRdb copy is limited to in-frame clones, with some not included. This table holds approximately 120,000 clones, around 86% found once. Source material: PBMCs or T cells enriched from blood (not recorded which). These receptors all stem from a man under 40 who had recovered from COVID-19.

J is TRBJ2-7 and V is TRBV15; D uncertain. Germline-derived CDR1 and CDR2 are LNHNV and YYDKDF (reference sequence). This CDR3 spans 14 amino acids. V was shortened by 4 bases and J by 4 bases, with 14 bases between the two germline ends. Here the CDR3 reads CATSTSGAEYEQYF. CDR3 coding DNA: TGTGCCACCAGCACGTCCGGAGCAGAATACGAGCAGTACTTC.

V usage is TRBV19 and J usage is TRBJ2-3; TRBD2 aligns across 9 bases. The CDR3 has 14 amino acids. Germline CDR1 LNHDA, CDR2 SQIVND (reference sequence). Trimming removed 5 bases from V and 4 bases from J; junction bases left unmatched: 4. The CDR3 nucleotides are TGTGCCAGTAGTCCCCGACTAGCGGCAGATACGCAGTATTTT. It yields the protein CASSPRLAADTQYF.

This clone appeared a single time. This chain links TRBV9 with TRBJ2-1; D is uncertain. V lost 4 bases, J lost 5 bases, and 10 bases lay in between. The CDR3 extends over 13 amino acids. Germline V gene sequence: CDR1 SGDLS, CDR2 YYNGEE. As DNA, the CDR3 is TGTGCCAGCAGCCTCACTATCGACAATGAGCAGTTCTTC. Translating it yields CASSLTIDNEQFF.

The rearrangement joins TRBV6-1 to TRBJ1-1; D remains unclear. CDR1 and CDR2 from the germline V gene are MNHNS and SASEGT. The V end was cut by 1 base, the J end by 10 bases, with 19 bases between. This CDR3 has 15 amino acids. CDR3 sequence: CASSEGPGGRAGAFF. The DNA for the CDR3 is TGTGCCAGCAGTGAAGGCCCGGGAGGACGCGCCGGAGCTTTCTTT.

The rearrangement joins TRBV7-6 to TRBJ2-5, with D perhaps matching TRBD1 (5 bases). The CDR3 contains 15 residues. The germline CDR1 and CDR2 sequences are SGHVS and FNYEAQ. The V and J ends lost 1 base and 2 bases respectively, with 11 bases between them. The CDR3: CASSLGVAGQETQYF. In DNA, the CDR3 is TGTGCCAGCAGCTTAGGTGTTGCAGGGCAAGAGACCCAGTACTTC.

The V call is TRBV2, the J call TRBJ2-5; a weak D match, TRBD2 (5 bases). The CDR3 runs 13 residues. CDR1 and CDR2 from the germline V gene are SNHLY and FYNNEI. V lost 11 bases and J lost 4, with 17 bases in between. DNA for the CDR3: TGTGCCGGGAGAACGGACGGAGGAGAGACCCAGTACTTC. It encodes CAGRTDGGETQYF.

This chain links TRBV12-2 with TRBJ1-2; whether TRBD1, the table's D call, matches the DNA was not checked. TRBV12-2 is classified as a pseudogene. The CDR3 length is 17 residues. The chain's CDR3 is CASRLGDRGRTIYGYTF. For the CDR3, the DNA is TGTGCAAGTCGCTTAGGGGACAGGGGGCGCACCATCTATGGCTACACCTTC.

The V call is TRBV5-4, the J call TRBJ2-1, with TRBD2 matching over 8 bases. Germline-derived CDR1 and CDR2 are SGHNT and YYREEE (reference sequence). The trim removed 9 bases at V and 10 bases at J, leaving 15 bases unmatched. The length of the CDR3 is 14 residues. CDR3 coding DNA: TGTGCCATCTCCGATAAGACTAGCGAAGGGGAGCAGTTCTTC. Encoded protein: CAISDKTSEGEQFF.

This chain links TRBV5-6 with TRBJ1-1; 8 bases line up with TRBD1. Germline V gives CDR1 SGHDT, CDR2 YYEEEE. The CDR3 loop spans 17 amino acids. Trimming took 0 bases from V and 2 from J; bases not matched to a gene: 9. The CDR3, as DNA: TGTGCCAGCAGCTTGGGACAGGGGAAAGTAGGCAACACTGAAGCTTTCTTT. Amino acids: CASSLGQGKVGNTEAFF.

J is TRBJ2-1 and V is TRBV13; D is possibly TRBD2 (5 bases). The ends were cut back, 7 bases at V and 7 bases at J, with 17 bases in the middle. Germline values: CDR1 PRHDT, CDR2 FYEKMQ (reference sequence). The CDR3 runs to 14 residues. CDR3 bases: TGTGCCAGCACCCGCGGAGGTGGGATAAATGAGCAGTTCTTC. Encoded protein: CASTRGGGINEQFF.